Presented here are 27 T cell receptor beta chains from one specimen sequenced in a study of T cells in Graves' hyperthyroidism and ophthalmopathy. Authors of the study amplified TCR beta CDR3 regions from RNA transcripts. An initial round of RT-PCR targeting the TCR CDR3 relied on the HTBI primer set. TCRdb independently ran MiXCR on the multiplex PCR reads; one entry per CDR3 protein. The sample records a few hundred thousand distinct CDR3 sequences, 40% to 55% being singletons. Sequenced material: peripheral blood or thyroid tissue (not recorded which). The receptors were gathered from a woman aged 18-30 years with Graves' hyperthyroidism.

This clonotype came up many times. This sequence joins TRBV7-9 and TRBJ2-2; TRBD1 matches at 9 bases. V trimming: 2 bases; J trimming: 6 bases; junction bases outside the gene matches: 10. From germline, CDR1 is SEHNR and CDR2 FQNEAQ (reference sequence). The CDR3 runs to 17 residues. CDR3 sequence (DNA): TGTGCCAGCAGCTTATTAGACCCCGGGACAGGGTCCGGGGAGCTGTTTTTT. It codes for CASSLLDPGTGSGELFF. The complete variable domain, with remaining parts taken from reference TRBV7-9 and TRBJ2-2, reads DTGVSQNPRHKITKRGQNVTFRCDPISEHNRLYWYRQTLGQGPEFLTYFQNEAQLEKSRLLSDRFSAERPKGSFSTLEIQRTEQGDSAMYLCASSLLDPGTGSGELFFGEGSRLTVL.

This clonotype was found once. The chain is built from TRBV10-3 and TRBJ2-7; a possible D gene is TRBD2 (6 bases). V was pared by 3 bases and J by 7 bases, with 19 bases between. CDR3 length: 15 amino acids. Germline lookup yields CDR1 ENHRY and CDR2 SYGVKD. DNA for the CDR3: TGTGCCATCAGTGATATCGGGGGAAAGTACAATGAGCAGTACTTC. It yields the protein CAISDIGGKYNEQYF.

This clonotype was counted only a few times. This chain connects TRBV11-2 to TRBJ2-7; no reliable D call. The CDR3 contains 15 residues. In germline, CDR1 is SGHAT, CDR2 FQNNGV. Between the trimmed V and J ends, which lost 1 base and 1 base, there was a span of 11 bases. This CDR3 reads CASSLVLVRSYEQYF. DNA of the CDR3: TGTGCCAGCAGCTTAGTCCTAGTTCGATCCTACGAGCAGTACTTC.

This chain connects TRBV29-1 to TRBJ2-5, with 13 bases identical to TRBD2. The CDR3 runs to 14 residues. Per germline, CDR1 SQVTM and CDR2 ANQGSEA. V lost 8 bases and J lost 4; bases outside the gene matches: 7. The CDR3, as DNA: TGCAGCAGTCCGGGACTAGCGGGACTAGAGACCCAGTACTTC. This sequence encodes CSSPGLAGLETQYF.

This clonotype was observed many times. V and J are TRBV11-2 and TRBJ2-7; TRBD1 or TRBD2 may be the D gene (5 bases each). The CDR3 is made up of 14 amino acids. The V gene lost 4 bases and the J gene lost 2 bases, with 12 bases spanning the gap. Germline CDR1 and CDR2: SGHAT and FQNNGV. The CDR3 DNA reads TGTGCCAGCAGCTGGGACCAGGGTCCCTACGAGCAGTACTTC. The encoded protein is CASSWDQGPYEQYF. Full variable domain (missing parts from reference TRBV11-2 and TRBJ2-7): EAGVAQSPRYKIIEKRQSVAFWCNPISGHATLYWYQQILGQGPKLLIQFQNNGVVDDSQLPKDRFSAERLKGVDSTLKIQPAKLEDSAVYLCASSWDQGPYEQYFGPGTRLTVT.

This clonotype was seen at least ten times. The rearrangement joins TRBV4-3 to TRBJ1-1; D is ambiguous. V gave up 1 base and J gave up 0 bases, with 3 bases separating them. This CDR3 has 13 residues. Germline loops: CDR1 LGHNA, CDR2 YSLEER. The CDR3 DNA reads TGCGCCAGCAGCCAAGGCGTGAACACTGAAGCTTTCTTT. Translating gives CASSQGVNTEAFF.

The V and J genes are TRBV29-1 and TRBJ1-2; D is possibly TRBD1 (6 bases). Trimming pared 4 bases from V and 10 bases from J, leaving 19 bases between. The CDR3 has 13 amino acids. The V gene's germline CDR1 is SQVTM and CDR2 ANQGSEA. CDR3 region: CSVGPGGFDVYTF. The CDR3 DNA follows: TGCAGCGTTGGTCCGGGGGGCTTCGATGTCTACACCTTC. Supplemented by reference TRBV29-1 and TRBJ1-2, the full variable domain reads SAVISQKPSRDICQRGTSLTIQCQVDSQVTMMFWYRQQPGQSLTLIATANQGSEATYESGFVIDKFPISRPNLTFSTLTVSNMSPEDSSIYLCSVGPGGFDVYTFGSGTRLTVV.

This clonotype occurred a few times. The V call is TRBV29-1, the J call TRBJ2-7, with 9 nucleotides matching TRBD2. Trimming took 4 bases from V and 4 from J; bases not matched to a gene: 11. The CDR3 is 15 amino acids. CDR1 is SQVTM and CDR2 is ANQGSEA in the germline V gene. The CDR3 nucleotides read TGCAGCGTTGTTTCAAGGCGGGAGGGCCGGTACGAGCAGTACTTC. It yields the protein CSVVSRREGRYEQYF.

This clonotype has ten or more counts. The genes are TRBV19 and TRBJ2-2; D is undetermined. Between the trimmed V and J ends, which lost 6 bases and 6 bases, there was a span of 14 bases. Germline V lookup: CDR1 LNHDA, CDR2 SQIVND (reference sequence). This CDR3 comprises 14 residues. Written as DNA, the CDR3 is TGTGCCAGTAGCCTCCTATCATCCTCCGGGGAGCTGTTTTTT. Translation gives CASSLLSSSGELFF.

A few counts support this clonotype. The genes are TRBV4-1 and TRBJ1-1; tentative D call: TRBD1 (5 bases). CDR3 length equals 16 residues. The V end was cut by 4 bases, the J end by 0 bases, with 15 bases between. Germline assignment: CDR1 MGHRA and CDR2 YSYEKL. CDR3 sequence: CASSPSPGALNTEAFF. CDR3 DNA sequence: TGCGCCAGCAGCCCCTCCCCCGGGGCCCTGAACACTGAAGCTTTCTTT.

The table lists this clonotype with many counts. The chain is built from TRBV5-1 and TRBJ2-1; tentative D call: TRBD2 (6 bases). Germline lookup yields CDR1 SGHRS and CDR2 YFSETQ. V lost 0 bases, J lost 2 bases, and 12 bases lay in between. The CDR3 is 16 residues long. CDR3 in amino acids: CASSLGDGRAYNEQFF. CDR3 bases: TGCGCCAGCAGCTTGGGTGACGGGAGAGCCTACAATGAGCAGTTCTTC.

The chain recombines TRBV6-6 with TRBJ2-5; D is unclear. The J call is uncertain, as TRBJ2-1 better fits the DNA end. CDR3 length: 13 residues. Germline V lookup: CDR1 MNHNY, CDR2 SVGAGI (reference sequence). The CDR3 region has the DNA TGTGCCAGCAGTTACGAACGTTTGGCCGAGCAGTTCTTC. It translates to CASSYERLAEQFF.

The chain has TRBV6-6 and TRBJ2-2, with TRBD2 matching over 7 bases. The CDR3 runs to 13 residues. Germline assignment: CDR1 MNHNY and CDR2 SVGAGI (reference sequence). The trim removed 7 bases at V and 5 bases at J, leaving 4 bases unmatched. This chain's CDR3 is CASIRDYTGELFF. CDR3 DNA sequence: TGTGCCAGCATCCGGGACTATACCGGGGAGCTGTTTTTT.

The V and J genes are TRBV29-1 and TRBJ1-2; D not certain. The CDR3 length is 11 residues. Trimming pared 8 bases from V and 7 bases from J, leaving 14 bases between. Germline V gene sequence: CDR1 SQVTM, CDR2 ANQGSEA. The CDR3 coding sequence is TGCAGCAGCCGTCGGGATAGTGGCTACACCTTC. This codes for CSSRRDSGYTF.

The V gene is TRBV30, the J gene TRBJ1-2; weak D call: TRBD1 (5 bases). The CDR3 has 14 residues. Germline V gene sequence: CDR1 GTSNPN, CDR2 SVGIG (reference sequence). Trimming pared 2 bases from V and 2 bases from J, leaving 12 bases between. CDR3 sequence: CAWSHTRGNYGYTF. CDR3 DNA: TGTGCCTGGAGTCATACGCGGGGCAACTATGGCTACACCTTC.

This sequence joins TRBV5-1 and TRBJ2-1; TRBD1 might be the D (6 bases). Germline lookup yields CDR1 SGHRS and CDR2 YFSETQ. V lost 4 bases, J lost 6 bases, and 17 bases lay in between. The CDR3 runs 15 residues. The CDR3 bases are TGCGCCAGCAGCACAGGGCCAGGGTTCTCCAATGAGCAGTTCTTC. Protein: CASSTGPGFSNEQFF.

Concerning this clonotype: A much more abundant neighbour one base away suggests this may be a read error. CDR3 nucleotide sequence: TGCAGTGCTAGAGATCCGGATGAAAGACTGTTTTTT. Its translation is CSARDPDERLFF. This chain connects TRBV20-1 to TRBJ1-4; D remains ambiguous. In germline, CDR1 is DFQATT, CDR2 SNEGSKA (reference sequence). This CDR3 has 12 residues.

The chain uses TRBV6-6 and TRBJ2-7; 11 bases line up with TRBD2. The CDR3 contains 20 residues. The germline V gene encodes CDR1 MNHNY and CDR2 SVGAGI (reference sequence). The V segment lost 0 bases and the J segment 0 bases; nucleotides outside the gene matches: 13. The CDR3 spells CASSYSLTGTSGALSYEQYF. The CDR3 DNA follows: TGTGCCAGCAGTTACTCCCTTACCGGGACTAGCGGAGCCCTCTCCTACGAGCAGTACTTC.

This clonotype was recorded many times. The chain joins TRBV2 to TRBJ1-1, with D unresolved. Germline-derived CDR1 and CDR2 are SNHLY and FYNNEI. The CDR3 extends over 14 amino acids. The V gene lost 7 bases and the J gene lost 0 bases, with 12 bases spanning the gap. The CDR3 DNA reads TGTGCCAGCATTTTCGGAACCATGAACACTGAAGCTTTCTTT. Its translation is CASIFGTMNTEAFF.

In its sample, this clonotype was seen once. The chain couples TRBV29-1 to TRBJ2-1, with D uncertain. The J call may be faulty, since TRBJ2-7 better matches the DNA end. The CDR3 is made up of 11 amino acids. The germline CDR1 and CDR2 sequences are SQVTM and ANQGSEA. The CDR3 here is CSVAGYNEQYF. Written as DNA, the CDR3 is TGCAGCGTTGCAGGCTACAATGAGCAGTACTTC.

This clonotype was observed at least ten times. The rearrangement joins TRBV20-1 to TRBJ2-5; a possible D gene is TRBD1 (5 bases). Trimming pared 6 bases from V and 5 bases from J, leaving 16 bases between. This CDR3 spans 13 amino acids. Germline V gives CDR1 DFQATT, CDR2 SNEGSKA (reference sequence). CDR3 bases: TGCAGTGCCCCGTTCGGGCAGGGCGAGACCCAGTACTTC. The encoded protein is CSAPFGQGETQYF.

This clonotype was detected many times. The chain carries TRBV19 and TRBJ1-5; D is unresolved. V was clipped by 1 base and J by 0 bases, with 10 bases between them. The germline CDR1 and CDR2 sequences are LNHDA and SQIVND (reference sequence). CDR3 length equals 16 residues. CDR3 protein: CASSIGYRNSNQPQHF. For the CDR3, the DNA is TGTGCCAGTAGTATAGGGTACAGAAATAGCAATCAGCCCCAGCATTTT.

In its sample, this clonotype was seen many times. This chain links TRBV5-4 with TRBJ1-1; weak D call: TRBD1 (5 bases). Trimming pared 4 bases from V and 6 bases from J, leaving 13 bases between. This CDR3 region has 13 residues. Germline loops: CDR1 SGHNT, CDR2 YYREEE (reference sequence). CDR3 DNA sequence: TGTGCCAGCAGCGACAGAGGCTACGCTGAAGCTTTCTTT. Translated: CASSDRGYAEAFF. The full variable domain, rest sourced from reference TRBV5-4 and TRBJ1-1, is ETGVTQSPTHLIKTRGQQVTLRCSSQSGHNTVSWYQQALGQGPQFIFQYYREEENGRGNFPPRFSGLQFPNYSSELNVNALELDDSALYLCASSDRGYAEAFFGQGTRLTVV.

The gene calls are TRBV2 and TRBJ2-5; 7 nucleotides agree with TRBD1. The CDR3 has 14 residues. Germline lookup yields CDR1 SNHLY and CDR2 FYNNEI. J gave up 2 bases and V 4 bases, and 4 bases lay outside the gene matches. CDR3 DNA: TGTGCCAGCAGTGGATTCAGGGGGCAAGAGACCCAGTACTTC. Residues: CASSGFRGQETQYF.

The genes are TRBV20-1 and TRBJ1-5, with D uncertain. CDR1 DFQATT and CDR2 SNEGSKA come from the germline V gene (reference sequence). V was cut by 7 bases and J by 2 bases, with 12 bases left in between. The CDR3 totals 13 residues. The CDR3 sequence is CSGQTGGNQPQHF. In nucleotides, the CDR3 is TGCAGTGGCCAGACGGGCGGCAATCAGCCCCAGCATTTT.

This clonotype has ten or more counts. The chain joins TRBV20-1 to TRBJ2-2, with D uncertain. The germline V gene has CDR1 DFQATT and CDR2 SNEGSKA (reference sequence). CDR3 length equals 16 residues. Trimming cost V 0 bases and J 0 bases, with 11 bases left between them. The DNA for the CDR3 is TGCAGTGCTAGAGATCCAGGCAGAGCGAACACCGGGGAGCTGTTTTTT. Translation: CSARDPGRANTGELFF.

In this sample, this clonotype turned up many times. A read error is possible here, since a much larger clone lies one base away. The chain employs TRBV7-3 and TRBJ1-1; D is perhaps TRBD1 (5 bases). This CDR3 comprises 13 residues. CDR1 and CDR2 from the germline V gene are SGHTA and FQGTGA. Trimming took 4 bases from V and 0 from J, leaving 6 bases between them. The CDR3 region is CASSSQVNTEAFF. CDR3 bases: TGTGCCAGCAGCTCACAGGTGAACACTGAAGCTTTCTTT.